This T cell receptor (beta chain) was found in a study of shared clonotypes between healthy human individuals. With respect to this clone: Other DNA sequences from this sample encode an identical CDR3 as well.

J lost 3 bases, V lost 2 bases, and 3 bases had no gene match. The V gene's germline CDR1 is SGHKS and CDR2 YYEKEE (reference sequence). The CDR3 covers 15 residues. Some clones are missing from TCRdb's copy, which holds only in-frame ones; the method was immunoSEQ multiplex PCR. The data show around 720,000 clones, around 73% seen once. The V call is TRBV5-5, the J call TRBJ1-5; 9 bases map to TRBD1. The TCR sequence derives from a woman under 40 in good health. The sample consisted of memory CD4+ T cells sorted from blood. Regarding subset: CD45RA-negative fraction. DNA of the CDR3: TGTGCCAGCAGCTTACAGGGGGCGAACAATCAGCCCCAGCATTTT. As protein: CASSLQGANNQPQHF.